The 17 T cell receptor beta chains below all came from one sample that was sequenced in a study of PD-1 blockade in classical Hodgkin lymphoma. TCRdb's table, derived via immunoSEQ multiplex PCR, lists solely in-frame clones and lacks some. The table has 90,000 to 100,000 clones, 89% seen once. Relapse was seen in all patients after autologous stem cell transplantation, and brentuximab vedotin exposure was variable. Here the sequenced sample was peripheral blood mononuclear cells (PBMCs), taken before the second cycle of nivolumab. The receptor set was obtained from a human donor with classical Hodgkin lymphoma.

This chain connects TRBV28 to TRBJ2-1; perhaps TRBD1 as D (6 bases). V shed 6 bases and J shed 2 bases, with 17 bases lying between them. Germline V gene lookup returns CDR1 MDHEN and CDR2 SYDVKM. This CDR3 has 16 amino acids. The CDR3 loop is CASSSVRDTTYNEQFF. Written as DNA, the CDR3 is TGTGCCAGCAGCTCGGTCCGGGACACGACCTACAATGAGCAGTTCTTC.

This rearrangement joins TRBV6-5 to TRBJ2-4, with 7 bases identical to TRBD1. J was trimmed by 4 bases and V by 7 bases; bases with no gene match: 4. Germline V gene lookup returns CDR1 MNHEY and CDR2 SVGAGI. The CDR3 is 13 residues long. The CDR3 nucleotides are TGTGCCAGCAAACGGGACAGTAAAAACATTCAGTACTTC. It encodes CASKRDSKNIQYF.

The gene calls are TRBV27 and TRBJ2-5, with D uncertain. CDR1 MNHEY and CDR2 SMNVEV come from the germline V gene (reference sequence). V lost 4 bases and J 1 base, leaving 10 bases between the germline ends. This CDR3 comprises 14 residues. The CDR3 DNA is TGTGCCAGCAGTTATGGACGGGCCCAAGAGACCCAGTACTTC. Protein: CASSYGRAQETQYF.

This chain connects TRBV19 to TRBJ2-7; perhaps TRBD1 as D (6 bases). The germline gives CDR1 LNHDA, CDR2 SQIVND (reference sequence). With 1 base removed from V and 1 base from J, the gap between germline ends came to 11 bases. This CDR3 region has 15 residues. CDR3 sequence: CASSIAAGVSYEQYF. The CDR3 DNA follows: TGTGCCAGTAGTATAGCTGCAGGGGTATCCTACGAGCAGTACTTC. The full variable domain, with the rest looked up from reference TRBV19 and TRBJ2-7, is DGGITQSPKYLFRKEGQNVTLSCEQNLNHDAMYWYRQDPGQGLRLIYYSQIVNDFQKGDIAEGYSVSREKKESFPLTVTSAQKNPTAFYLCASSIAAGVSYEQYFGPGTRLTVT.

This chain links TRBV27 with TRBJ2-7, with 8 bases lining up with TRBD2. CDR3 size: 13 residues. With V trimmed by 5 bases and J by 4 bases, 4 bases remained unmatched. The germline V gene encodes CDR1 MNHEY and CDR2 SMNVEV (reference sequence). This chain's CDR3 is CASSVRGGYEQYF. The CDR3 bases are TGTGCCAGCAGTGTTCGGGGGGGGTACGAGCAGTACTTC.

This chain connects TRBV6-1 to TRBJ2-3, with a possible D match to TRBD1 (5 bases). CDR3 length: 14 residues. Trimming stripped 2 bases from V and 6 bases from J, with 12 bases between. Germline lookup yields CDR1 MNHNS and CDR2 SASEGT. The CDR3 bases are TGTGCCAGCAGTGAATACCGGTGGGGCGATACGCAGTATTTT. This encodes CASSEYRWGDTQYF.

CDR3 DNA: TGTGCCAGCAGCTTAGTCGGCGGAGATAACACCGGGGAGCTGTTTTTT. It specifies CASSLVGGDNTGELFF. The chain has TRBV7-8 and TRBJ2-2; D gene unclear. The CDR3 runs to 16 residues. Germline V gene lookup returns CDR1 SGHVS and CDR2 FQNEAQ. Trimming pared 1 base from V and 2 bases from J, leaving 11 bases between.

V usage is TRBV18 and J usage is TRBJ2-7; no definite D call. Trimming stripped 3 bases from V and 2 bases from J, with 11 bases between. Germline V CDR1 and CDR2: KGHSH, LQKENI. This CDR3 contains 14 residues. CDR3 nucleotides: TGTGCCAGCTCACCGACTGAGGTACCCTACGAGCAGTACTTC. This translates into CASSPTEVPYEQYF. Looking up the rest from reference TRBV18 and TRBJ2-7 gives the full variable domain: NAGVMQNPRHLVRRRGQEARLRCSPMKGHSHVYWYRQLPEEGLKFMVYLQKENIIDESGMPKERFSAEFPKEGPSILRIQQVVRGDSAAYFCASSPTEVPYEQYFGPGTRLTVT.

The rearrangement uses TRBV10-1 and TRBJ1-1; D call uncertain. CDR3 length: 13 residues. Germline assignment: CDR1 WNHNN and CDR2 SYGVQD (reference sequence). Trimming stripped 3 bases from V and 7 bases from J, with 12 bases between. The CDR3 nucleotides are TGCGCCAGCAGTGAACGCGTTCGCGGTGAAGCTTTCTTT. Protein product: CASSERVRGEAFF.

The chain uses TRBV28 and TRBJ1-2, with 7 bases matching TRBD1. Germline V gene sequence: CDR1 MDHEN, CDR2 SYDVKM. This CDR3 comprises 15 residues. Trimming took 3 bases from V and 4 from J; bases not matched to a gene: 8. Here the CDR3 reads CASSLEGAPTYGYTF. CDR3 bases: TGTGCCAGCAGTTTGGAGGGGGCTCCTACCTATGGCTACACCTTC.

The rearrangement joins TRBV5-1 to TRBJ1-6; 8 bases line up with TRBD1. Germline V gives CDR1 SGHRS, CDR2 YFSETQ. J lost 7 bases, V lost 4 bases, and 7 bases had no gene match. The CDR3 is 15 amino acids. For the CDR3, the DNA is TGCGCCAGCAGCCCCAGGACAGGGACAAATTCACCCCTCCACTTT. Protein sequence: CASSPRTGTNSPLHF.

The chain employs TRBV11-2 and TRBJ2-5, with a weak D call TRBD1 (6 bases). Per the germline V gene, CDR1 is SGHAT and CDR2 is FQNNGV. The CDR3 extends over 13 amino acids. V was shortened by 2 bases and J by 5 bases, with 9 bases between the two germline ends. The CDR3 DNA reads TGTGCCAGCAGCTTACAGGGGATGGAGACCCAGTACTTC. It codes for CASSLQGMETQYF.

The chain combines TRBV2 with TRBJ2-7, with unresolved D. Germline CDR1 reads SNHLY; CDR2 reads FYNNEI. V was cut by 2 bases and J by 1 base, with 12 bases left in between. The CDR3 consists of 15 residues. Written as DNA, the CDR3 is TGTGCCAGCAGTGAACTCTCGGTCACTTCCTACGAGCAGTACTTC. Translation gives CASSELSVTSYEQYF.

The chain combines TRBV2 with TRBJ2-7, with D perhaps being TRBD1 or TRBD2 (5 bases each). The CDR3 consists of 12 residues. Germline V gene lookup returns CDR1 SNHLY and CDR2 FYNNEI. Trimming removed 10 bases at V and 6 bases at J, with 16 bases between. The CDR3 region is CATPGPLGEQYF. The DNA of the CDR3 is TGTGCCACACCGGGACCTCTAGGCGAGCAGTACTTC.

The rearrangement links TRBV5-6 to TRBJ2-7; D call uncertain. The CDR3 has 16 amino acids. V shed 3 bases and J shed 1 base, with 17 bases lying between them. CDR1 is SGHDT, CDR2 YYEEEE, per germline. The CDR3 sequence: CASSSLTGITSYEQYF. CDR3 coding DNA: TGTGCCAGCAGCTCCCTGACCGGTATTACTTCCTACGAGCAGTACTTC.

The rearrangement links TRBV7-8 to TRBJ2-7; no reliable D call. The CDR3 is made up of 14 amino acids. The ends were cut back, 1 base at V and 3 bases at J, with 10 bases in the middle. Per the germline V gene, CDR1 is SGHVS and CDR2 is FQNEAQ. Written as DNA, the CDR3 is TGTGCCAGCAGCTTAGTGCGACCGGGCTACGAGCAGTACTTC. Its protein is CASSLVRPGYEQYF.

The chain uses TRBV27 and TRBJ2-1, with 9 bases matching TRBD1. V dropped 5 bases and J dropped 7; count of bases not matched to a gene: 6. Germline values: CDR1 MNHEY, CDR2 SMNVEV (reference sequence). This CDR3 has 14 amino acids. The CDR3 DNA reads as TGTGCCAGCAGTCCCGGGACAGGGTGGAATGAGCAGTTCTTC. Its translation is CASSPGTGWNEQFF.